The text below deals with one TCR beta chain. The data belong to a study of cytomegalovirus exposure and HLA in healthy donors. PCR involved 60 Vbeta and 13 Jbeta primers. Profiling relied on immunoSEQ multiplex PCR, and the TCRdb table lists in-frame clones only, not all of them. Here the sample spans about 160,000 clones, approximately 81% being singletons. This CDR3 is 16 amino acids long. The V and J ends lost 3 bases and 0 bases respectively, with 16 bases between them. The V gene's germline CDR1 is SGHRS and CDR2 YFSETQ. Unrecorded immune exposure was likely among donors, who were nominally healthy when sampled.

V and J are TRBV5-1 and TRBJ2-7; TRBD2 might be the D (6 bases). Input material: PBMCs. This receptor was identified in a woman in her twenties or thirties in good health and CMV-seropositive. Here the CDR3 reads CASSWGTFSSSYEQYF. As DNA, the CDR3 is TGCGCCAGCAGCTGGGGGACTTTTTCTAGCTCCTACGAGCAGTACTTC.